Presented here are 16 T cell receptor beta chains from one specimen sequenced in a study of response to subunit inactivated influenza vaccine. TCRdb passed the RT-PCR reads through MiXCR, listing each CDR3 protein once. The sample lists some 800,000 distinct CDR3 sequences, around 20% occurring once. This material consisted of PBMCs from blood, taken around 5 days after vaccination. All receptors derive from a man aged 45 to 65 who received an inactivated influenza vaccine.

CDR3 region: CSARGGQGRETQYF. Here the CDR3 DNA reads TGCAGTGCTAGAGGTGGACAGGGTCGCGAGACCCAGTACTTC. The chain couples TRBV20-1 to TRBJ2-5, with TRBD1 matching 8 bases. With 1 base clipped from V and 5 bases from J, the junction kept 6 bases outside the gene matches. The germline CDR1 and CDR2 sequences are DFQATT and SNEGSKA (reference sequence). This CDR3 comprises 14 residues.

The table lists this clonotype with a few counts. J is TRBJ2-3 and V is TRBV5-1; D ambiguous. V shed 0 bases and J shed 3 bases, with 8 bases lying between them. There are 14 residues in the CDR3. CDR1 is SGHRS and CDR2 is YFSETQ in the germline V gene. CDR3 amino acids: CASSLAWVTDTQYF. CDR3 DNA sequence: TGCGCCAGCAGCTTGGCCTGGGTAACAGATACGCAGTATTTT.

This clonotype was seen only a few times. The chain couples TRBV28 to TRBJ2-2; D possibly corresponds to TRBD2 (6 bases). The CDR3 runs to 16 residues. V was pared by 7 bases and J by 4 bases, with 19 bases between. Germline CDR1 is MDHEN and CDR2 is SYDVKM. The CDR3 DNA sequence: TGTGCCAGCACTGTCGGAGGGGCGCGCGTCACCGGGGAGCTGTTTTTT. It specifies CASTVGGARVTGELFF.

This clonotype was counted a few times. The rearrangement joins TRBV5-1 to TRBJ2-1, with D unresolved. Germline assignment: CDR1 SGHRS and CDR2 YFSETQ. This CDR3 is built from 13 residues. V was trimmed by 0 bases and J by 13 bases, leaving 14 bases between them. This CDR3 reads CASSLGLRSPQFF. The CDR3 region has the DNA TGCGCCAGCAGCTTGGGGCTCAGGAGCCCCCAGTTCTTC.

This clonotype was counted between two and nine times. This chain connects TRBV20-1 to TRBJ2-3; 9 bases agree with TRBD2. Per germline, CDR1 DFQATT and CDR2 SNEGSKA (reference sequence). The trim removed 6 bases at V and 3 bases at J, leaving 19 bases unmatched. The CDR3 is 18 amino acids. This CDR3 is CSAPPRAAGGYGTDTQYF. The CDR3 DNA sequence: TGCAGTGCCCCTCCCCGCGCGGCGGGAGGGTACGGGACAGATACGCAGTATTTT.

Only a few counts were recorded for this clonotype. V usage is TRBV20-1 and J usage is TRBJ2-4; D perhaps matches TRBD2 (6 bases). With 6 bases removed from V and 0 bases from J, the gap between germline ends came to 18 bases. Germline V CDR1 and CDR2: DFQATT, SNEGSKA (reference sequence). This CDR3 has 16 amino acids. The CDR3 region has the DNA TGCAGTGCCCCAGTCCGGCGGGATCCAGCCAAAAACATTCAGTACTTC. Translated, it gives CSAPVRRDPAKNIQYF.

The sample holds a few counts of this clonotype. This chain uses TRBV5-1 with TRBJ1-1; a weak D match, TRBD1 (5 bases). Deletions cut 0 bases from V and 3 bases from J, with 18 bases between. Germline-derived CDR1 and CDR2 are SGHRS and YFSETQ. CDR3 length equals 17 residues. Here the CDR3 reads CASSLEGPGTMDTEAFF. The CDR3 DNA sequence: TGCGCCAGCAGCTTGGAGGGACCCGGGACTATGGACACTGAAGCTTTCTTT.

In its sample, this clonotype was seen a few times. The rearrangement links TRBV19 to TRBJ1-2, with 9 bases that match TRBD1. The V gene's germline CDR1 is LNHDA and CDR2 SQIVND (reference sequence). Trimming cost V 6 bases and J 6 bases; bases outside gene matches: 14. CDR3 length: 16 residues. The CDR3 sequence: CASSPVTTGGPNGYTF. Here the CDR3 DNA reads TGTGCCAGTAGCCCCGTTACCACAGGGGGCCCAAATGGCTACACCTTC.

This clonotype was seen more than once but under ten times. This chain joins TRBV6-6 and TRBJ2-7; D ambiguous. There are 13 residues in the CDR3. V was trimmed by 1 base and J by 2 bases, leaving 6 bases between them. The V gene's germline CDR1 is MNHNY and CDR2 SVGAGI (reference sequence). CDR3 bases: TGTGCCAGCAGTTACTATCTGACCTACGAGCAGTACTTC. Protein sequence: CASSYYLTYEQYF.

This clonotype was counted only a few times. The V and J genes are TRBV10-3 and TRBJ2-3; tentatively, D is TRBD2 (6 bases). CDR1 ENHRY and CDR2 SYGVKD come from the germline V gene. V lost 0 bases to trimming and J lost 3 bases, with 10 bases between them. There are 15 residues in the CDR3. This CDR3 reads CAISESWGETDTQYF. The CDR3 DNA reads TGTGCCATCAGTGAGTCGTGGGGGGAGACAGATACGCAGTATTTT.

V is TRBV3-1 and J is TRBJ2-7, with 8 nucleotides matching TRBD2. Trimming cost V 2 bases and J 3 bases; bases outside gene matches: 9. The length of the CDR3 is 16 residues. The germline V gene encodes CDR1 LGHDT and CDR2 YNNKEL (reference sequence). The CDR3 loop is CASSQPGTRRIYEQYF. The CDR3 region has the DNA TGTGCCAGCAGCCAACCCGGGACTAGGAGGATCTACGAGCAGTACTTC.

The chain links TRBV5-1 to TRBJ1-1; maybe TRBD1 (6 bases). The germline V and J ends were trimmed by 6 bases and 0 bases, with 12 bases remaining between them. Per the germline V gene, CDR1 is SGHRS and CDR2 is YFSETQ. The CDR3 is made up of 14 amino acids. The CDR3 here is CASTRTDLNTEAFF. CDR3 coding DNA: TGCGCCAGCACCCGGACAGACCTGAACACTGAAGCTTTCTTT. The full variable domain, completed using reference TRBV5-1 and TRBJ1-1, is KAGVTQTPRYLIKTRGQQVTLSCSPISGHRSVSWYQQTPGQGLQFLFEYFSETQRNKGNFPGRFSGRQFSNSRSEMNVSTLELGDSALYLCASTRTDLNTEAFFGQGTRLTVV.

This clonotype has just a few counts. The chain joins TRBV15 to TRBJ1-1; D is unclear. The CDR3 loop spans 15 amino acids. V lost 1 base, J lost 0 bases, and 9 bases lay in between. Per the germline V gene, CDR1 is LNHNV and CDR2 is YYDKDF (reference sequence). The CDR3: CATSRGRLMNTEAFF. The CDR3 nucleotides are TGTGCCACCAGCAGAGGACGGCTGATGAACACTGAAGCTTTCTTT.

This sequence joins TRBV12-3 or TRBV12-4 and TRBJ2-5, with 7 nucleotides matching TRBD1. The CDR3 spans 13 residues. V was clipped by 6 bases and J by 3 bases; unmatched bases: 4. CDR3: CASRLTGKETQYF. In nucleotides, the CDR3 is TGTGCCAGCAGGCTGACAGGGAAAGAGACCCAGTACTTC.

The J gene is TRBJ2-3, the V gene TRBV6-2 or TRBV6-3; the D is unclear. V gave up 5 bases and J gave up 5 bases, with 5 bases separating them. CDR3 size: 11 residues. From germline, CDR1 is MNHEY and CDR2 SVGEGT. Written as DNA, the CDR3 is TGTGCCAGCAGTAACCTAGATACGCAGTATTTT. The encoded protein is CASSNLDTQYF.

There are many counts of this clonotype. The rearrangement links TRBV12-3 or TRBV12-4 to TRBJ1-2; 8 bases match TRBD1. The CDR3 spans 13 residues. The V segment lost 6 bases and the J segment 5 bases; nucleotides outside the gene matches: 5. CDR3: CASRGQGRYGYTF. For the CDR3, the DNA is TGTGCCAGCAGAGGACAGGGTCGTTATGGCTACACCTTC.